A single sample gave rise to the 5 T cell receptor beta chains below, sequenced in a study of T cell responses to AZD1222 COVID-19 vaccine. TCRdb's table, derived via immunoSEQ multiplex PCR, lists solely in-frame clones and lacks some. The table has about 120,000 clones, roughly 91% seen once. The specimen was peripheral blood, collected 28 days after the second AZD1222 dose. Receptor source: an adult who received the AZD1222 COVID-19 vaccine.

The V call is TRBV6-5, the J call TRBJ1-5, with 9 bases identical to TRBD1. V was clipped by 6 bases and J by 0 bases; unmatched bases: 3. This CDR3 region has 15 residues. Looked up from germline, CDR1 is MNHEY and CDR2 is SVGAGI. This chain's CDR3 is CASRQQGASNQPQHF. The CDR3 bases are TGTGCCAGCAGACAACAGGGGGCTAGCAATCAGCCCCAGCATTTT.

This clone occurred once. This rearrangement joins TRBV6-1 to TRBJ1-5; D may be TRBD1 (5 bases). The CDR3 runs to 16 residues. Trimming removed 4 bases at V and 5 bases at J, with 18 bases between. CDR1 and CDR2 (germline): MNHNS, SASEGT. CDR3 residues: CASSVTRGFGDQPQHF. The CDR3 nucleotides read TGTGCCAGCAGTGTGACAAGGGGATTTGGGGATCAGCCCCAGCATTTT.

The J gene is TRBJ1-2, the V gene TRBV7-9; D perhaps matches TRBD1 (6 bases). This CDR3 is built from 13 residues. Trimming stripped 1 base from V and 6 bases from J, with 9 bases between. Germline CDR1 SEHNR, CDR2 FQNEAQ (reference sequence). This CDR3 reads CASSLVGADGYTF. DNA of the CDR3: TGTGCCAGCAGCTTAGTGGGGGCTGATGGCTACACCTTC.

CDR3 DNA sequence: TGTGCCAGCAGCAAAGGCGGGGACAGGGGGTTTCTTAGTTATCAGCCCCAGCATTTT. It translates to CASSKGGDRGFLSYQPQHF. The rearrangement uses TRBV21-1 and TRBJ1-5; TRBD1 is the table's D call and was not checked against the DNA. TRBV21-1 is listed as a pseudogene. The CDR3 runs to 19 residues.

The chain carries TRBV5-4 and TRBJ1-1; D is unresolved. From germline, CDR1 is SGHNT and CDR2 YYREEE (reference sequence). Trimming cost V 1 base and J 1 base, with 8 bases left between them. The CDR3 sequence is 14 residues long. The CDR3 loop is CASSLRMPNTEAFF. The CDR3 nucleotides read TGTGCCAGCAGCTTGAGGATGCCGAACACTGAAGCTTTCTTT.